This TCR beta chain was profiled in a study of cytomegalovirus exposure and HLA in healthy donors. Study results and limitations: Indistinguishable V segments such as TRBV6-2 and TRBV6-3 were excluded.

The CDR3 has 15 residues. Germline CDR1 is MNHEY and CDR2 is SVGAGI. Trimming cost V 8 bases and J 7 bases; bases outside gene matches: 11. This clone was picked up a small number of times. Its antigen is as yet unknown. The primer mix had 60 Vbeta and 13 Jbeta primers. The data were produced by immunoSEQ multiplex PCR, yet TCRdb's version contains in-frame clones alone and is incomplete. The table shows 150,000 to 200,000 clones, with roughly 73% occurring only once. The chain combines TRBV6-5 with TRBJ2-1; 10 positions agree with TRBD1. This clonotype was obtained from a male donor in good health and CMV-seronegative. The sequencing sample was made of PBMCs. CDR3 region: CASQGDRGSLNEQFF. In DNA, the CDR3 is TGTGCCAGCCAAGGGGACAGGGGCTCCCTAAATGAGCAGTTCTTC.